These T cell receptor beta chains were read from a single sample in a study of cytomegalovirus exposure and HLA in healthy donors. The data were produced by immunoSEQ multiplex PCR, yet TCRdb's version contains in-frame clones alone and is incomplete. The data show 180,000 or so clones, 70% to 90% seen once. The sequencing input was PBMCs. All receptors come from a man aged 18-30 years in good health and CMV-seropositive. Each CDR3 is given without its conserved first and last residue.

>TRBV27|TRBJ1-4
ASRRHRGTNEKLF
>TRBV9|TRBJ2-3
ASSVGTSGGSDTQY
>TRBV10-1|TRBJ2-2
ASSAAGELF
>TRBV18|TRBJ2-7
ASSPRRDRGLEQY
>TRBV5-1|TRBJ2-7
ASSSGIRPYEQY
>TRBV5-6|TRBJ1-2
ASSLAPPLAGYT
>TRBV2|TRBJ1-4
ASGRGDEKLF
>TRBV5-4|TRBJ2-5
ASSTVPLQETQY
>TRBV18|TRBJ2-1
ASSPGLARLYNEQF
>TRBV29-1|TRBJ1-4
SVARGTNEKLF
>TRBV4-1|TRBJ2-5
ASSLGTGGPETQY
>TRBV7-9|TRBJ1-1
SSSSGGVFMNTEAF
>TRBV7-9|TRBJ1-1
ASSEVTGADTEAF
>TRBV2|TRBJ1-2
ASRSAQSYGYT
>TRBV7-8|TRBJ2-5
ASSLIRGGGGTQETQY
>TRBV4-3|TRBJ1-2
ASSQATGWDYGYT
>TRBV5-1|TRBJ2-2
ASSLLTGGVTGELF